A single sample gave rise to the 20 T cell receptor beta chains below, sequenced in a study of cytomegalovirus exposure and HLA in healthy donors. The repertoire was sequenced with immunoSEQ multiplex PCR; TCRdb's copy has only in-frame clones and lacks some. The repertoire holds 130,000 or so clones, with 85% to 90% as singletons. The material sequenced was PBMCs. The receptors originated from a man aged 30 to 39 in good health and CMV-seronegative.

The CDR3 coding sequence is TGCGCCAGCAGCCAACCCAGGACAGGGGCTGGAAACACCATATATTTT. Amino acids: CASSQPRTGAGNTIYF. V and J are TRBV4-1 and TRBJ1-3; 9 bases are a match to TRBD1. Germline loops: CDR1 MGHRA, CDR2 YSYEKL. The trim removed 2 bases at V and 2 bases at J, leaving 4 bases unmatched. The CDR3 totals 16 residues.

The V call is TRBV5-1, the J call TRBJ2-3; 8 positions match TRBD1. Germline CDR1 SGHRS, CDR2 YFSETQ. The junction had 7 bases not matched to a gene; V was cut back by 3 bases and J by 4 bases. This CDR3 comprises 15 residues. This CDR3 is CASSSGQGPADTQYF. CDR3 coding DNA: TGCGCCAGCAGCTCTGGACAGGGACCTGCAGATACGCAGTATTTT. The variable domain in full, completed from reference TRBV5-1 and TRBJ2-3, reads KAGVTQTPRYLIKTRGQQVTLSCSPISGHRSVSWYQQTPGQGLQFLFEYFSETQRNKGNFPGRFSGRQFSNSRSEMNVSTLELGDSALYLCASSSGQGPADTQYFGPGTRLTVL.

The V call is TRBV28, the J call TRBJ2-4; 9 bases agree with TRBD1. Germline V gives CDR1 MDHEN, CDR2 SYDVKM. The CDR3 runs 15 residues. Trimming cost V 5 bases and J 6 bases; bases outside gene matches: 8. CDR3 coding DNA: TGTGCCAGCAGTAGCCGGGACAGGGTTGGAAACATTCAGTACTTC. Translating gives CASSSRDRVGNIQYF. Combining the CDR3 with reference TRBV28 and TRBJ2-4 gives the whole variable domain DVKVTQSSRYLVKRTGEKVFLECVQDMDHENMFWYRQDPGLGLRLIYFSYDVKMKEKGDIPEGYSVSREKKERFSLILESASTNQTSMYLCASSSRDRVGNIQYFGAGTRLSVL.

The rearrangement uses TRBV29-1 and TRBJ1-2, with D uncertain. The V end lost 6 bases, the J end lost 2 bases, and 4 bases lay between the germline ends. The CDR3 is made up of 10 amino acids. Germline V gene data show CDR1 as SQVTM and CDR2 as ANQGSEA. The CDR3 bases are TGCAGCGTGCAGAACTATGGCTACACCTTC. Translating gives CSVQNYGYTF.

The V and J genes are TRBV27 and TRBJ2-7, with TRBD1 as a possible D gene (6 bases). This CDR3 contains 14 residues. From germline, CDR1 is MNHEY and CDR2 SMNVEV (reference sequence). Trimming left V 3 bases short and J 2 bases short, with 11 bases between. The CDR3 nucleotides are TGTGCCAGCAGTTTCTCGCAGGGGACCTACGAGCAGTACTTC. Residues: CASSFSQGTYEQYF.

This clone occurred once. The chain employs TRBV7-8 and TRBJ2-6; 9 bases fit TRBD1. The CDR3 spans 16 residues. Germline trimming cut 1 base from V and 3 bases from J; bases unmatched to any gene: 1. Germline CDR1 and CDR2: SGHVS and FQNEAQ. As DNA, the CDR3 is TGTGCCAGCAGCTTAGGGACAGGGGTTGGGGCCAACGTCCTGACTTTC. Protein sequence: CASSLGTGVGANVLTF.

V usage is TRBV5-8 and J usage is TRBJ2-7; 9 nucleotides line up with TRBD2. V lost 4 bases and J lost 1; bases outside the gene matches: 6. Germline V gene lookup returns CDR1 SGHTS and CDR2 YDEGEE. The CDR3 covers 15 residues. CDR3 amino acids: CASSLGLAISYEQYF. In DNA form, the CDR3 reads TGTGCCAGCAGCCTCGGACTAGCGATTTCCTACGAGCAGTACTTC. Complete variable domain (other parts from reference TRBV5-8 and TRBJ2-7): EAGVTQSPTHLIKTRGQQATLRCSPISGHTSVYWYQQALGLGLQFLLWYDEGEERNRGNFPPRFSGRQFPNYSSELNVNALELEDSALYLCASSLGLAISYEQYFGPGTRLTVT.

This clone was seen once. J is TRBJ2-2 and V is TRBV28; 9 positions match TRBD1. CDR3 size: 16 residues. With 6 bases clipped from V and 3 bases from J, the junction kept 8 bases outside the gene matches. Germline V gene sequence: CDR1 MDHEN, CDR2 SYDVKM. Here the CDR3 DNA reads TGTGCCAGCAGAACTCCGGGACAGGGTGACACCGGGGAGCTGTTTTTT. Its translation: CASRTPGQGDTGELFF.

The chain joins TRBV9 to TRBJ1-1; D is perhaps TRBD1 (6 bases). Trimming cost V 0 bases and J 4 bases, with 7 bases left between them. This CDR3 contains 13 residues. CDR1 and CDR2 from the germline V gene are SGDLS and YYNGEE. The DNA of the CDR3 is TGTGCCAGCAGCGTAGACAGGGTCACTGAAGCTTTCTTT. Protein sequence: CASSVDRVTEAFF.

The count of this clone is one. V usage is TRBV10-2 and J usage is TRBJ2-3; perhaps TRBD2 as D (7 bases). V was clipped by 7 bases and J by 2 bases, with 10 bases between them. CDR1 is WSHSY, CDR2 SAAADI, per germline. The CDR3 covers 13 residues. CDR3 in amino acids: CASKRGATDTQYF. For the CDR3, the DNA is TGCGCCAGCAAACGGGGGGCCACAGATACGCAGTATTTT.

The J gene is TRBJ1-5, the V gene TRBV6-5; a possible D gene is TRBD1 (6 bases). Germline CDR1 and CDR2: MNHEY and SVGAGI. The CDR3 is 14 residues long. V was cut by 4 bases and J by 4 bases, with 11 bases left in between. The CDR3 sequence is CASSSAGANQPQHF. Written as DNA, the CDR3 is TGTGCCAGCAGTTCCGCAGGGGCAAATCAGCCCCAGCATTTT.

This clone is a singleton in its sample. CDR3 protein: CASSFQANYGYTF. The CDR3 DNA is TGTGCCAGCAGTTTTCAGGCTAACTATGGCTACACCTTC. The chain employs TRBV28 and TRBJ1-2; D gene ambiguous. The length of the CDR3 is 13 residues. Germline loops: CDR1 MDHEN, CDR2 SYDVKM. V was trimmed by 3 bases and J by 0 bases, leaving 5 bases between them.

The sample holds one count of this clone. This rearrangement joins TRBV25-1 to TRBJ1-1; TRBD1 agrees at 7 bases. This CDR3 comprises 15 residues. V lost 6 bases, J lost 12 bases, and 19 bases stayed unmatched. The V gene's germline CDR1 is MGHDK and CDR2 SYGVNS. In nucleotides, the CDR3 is TGTGCCAGCAGCGGGAGGGGGGCAGGGGGAGAAAAATCTTTCTTT. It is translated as CASSGRGAGGEKSFF.

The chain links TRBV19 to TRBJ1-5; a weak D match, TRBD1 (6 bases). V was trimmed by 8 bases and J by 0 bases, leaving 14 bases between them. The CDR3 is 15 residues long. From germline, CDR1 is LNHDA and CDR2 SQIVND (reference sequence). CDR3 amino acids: CASCRGQYSNQPQHF. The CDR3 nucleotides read TGTGCCAGTTGTAGAGGACAGTATAGCAATCAGCCCCAGCATTTT. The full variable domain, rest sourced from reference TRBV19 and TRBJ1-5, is DGGITQSPKYLFRKEGQNVTLSCEQNLNHDAMYWYRQDPGQGLRLIYYSQIVNDFQKGDIAEGYSVSREKKESFPLTVTSAQKNPTAFYLCASCRGQYSNQPQHFGDGTRLSIL.

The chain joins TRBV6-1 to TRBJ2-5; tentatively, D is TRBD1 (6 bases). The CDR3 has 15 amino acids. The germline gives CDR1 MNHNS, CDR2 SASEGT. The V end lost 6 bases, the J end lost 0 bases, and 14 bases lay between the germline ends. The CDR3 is CASRPTGKYQETQYF. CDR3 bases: TGTGCCAGCAGGCCCACAGGGAAGTACCAAGAGACCCAGTACTTC.

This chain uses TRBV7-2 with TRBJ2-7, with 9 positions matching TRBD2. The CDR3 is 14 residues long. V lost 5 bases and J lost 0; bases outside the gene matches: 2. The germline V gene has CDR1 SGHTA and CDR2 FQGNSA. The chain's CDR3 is CASSPSGDSYEQYF. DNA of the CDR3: TGTGCCAGCAGCCCTAGCGGGGACTCCTACGAGCAGTACTTC.

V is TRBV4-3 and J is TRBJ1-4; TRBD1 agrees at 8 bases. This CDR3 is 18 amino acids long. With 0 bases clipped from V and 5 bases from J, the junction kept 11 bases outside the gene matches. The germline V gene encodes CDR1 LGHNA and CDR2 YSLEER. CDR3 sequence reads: CASSQDGDRGSSNEKLFF. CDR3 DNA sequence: TGCGCCAGCAGCCAAGACGGAGACAGGGGAAGCTCGAATGAAAAACTGTTTTTT.

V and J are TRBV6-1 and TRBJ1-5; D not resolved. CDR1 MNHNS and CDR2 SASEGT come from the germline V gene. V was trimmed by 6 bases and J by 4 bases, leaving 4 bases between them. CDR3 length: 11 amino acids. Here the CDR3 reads CASSENQPQHF. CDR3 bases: TGTGCCAGCAGCGAGAATCAGCCCCAGCATTTT.

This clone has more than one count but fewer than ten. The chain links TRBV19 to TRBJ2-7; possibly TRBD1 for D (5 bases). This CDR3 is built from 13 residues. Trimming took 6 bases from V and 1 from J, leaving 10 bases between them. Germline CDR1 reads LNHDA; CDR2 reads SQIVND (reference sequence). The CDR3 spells CASRDTLSYEQYF. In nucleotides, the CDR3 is TGTGCCAGTAGGGACACCCTTTCCTACGAGCAGTACTTC.

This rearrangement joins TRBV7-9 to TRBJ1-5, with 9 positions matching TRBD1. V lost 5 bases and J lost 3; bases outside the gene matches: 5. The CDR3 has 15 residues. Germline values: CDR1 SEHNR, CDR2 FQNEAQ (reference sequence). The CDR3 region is CASSPDRGYNQPQHF. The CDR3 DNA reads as TGTGCCAGCAGCCCGGACAGGGGTTACAATCAGCCCCAGCATTTT.